Reported below is one TCR beta chain. This specimen belongs to a study of blood T cell repertoires in COVID-19. Cohort allocation depended upon clinical history that participants reported. Resolution of symptoms, clearance, or two negative PCRs was present in recovered Cohort 3 donors. This CDR3 has 15 residues. V was pared by 6 bases and J by 0 bases, with 15 bases between. Germline values: CDR1 MDHEN, CDR2 SYDVKM. Sequenced by immunoSEQ multiplex PCR; TCRdb stores in-frame clones only, minus some. The sample carries 300,000 to 400,000 clones, 80% to 90% recorded once. The clonotype originates from a man aged 18 to 35 who had recovered from COVID-19. The chain uses TRBV28 and TRBJ2-7; tentatively, D is TRBD2 (6 bases). The specimen was PBMCs or T cells enriched from blood (not recorded which). CDR3 DNA: TGTGCCAGCAGCACTGGGACTTTCAGCTCCTACGAGCAGTACTTC. Amino acid sequence: CASSTGTFSSYEQYF. The complete variable domain, with remaining parts taken from reference TRBV28 and TRBJ2-7, reads DVKVTQSSRYLVKRTGEKVFLECVQDMDHENMFWYRQDPGLGLRLIYFSYDVKMKEKGDIPEGYSVSREKKERFSLILESASTNQTSMYLCASSTGTFSSYEQYFGPGTRLTVT.